Each of the 18 T cell receptor beta chains below was sequenced from the same sample in a study of identical twins (dated by TCRdb to the mid-2010s). Libraries were built with 5' RACE. The reads were generated on an Illumina HiSeq 2000. TCRdb reworked the public reads: Q25 trimming with fastp, MiXCR clone assembly, productive beta chains retained. Rows are unified per CDR3 protein, each entry keeping the most common DNA and genes. This sample gives roughly 1.6 million distinct CDR3 sequences in total; 32% of them show up just once. Of the sample, roughly 0.3% falls within the top ten clones. Sequencing was done on a sample of cord blood. Source of these receptors: a newborn girl in good health.

J is TRBJ2-2 and V is TRBV12-3 or TRBV12-4, with TRBD1 matching over 8 bases. V was clipped by 3 bases and J by 4 bases; unmatched bases: 7. The CDR3 is 16 residues long. The CDR3 sequence: CASSLWQGASTGELFF. As DNA, the CDR3 is TGTGCCAGCAGTTTGTGGCAGGGGGCGAGCACCGGGGAGCTGTTTTTT.

This clonotype showed up just a few times. This chain uses TRBV5-1 with TRBJ2-1, with TRBD2 identical over 11 bases. V trimming: 2 bases; J trimming: 5 bases; junction bases outside the gene matches: 3. The CDR3 is 15 amino acids. From germline, CDR1 is SGHRS and CDR2 YFSETQ. The CDR3 sequence: CASSLLAGADNEQFF. DNA of the CDR3: TGCGCCAGCAGCTTACTAGCGGGGGCCGACAATGAGCAGTTCTTC.

The rearrangement uses TRBV5-1 and TRBJ2-7, with 8 bases aligning to TRBD2. The germline CDR1 and CDR2 sequences are SGHRS and YFSETQ. This CDR3 has 17 amino acids. The V segment lost 5 bases and the J segment 10 bases; nucleotides outside the gene matches: 23. The DNA of the CDR3 is TGCGCCAGCAGTCCGATACTAGCGGCAAACAATTTGGGAACCCAGTACTTC. Protein: CASSPILAANNLGTQYF. The full variable domain, with the rest looked up from reference TRBV5-1 and TRBJ2-7, is KAGVTQTPRYLIKTRGQQVTLSCSPISGHRSVSWYQQTPGQGLQFLFEYFSETQRNKGNFPGRFSGRQFSNSRSEMNVSTLELGDSALYLCASSPILAANNLGTQYFGPGTRLTVT.

The rearrangement uses TRBV5-6 and TRBJ2-7; 10 bases fit TRBD2. CDR1 and CDR2 (germline): SGHDT, YYEEEE. This CDR3 is built from 17 residues. V lost 1 base to trimming and J lost 7 bases; unmatched junction nucleotides: 14. This CDR3 is CASSLTTGTSENNEQYF. The CDR3 region has the DNA TGTGCCAGCAGCTTGACAACCGGGACTAGCGAGAACAATGAGCAGTACTTC. Looking up the rest from reference TRBV5-6 and TRBJ2-7 gives the full variable domain: DAGVTQSPTHLIKTRGQQVTLRCSPKSGHDTVSWYQQALGQGPQFIFQYYEEEERQRGNFPDRFSGHQFPNYSSELNVNALLLGDSALYLCASSLTTGTSENNEQYFGPGTRLTVT.

There are a few counts of this clonotype. The chain employs TRBV4-1 and TRBJ2-5; no firm D call. CDR3 length: 17 amino acids. V lost 4 bases and J lost 3, with 21 bases in between. Germline CDR1 is MGHRA and CDR2 is YSYEKL. The CDR3 nucleotides read TGCGCCAGCAGCCCCAGTTTCCCTGTTTGGCGTGAAGAGACCCAGTACTTC. Protein product: CASSPSFPVWREETQYF.

This clonotype was observed a few times. The CDR3 region is CASSRGPLNQPQHF. CDR3 nucleotides: TGTGCCAGCAGCCGGGGACCCCTTAATCAGCCCCAGCATTTT. The V and J genes are TRBV12-3 or TRBV12-4 and TRBJ1-5; weak D call: TRBD1 (5 bases). The CDR3 runs to 14 residues. Between the trimmed V and J ends, which lost 6 bases and 4 bases, there was a span of 13 bases.

The chain is built from TRBV5-1 and TRBJ2-7, with TRBD2 matching 7 bases. This CDR3 is built from 15 residues. Germline values: CDR1 SGHRS, CDR2 YFSETQ. V lost 5 bases to trimming and J lost 3 bases; unmatched junction nucleotides: 11. The CDR3 reads CASSNTASGVYEQYF. The DNA for the CDR3 is TGCGCCAGCAGTAATACGGCTAGCGGAGTCTACGAGCAGTACTTC.

This clonotype was detected only a few times. The rearrangement joins TRBV11-2 to TRBJ1-2; TRBD1 aligns across 7 bases. V shed 1 base and J 5 bases; nucleotides not matched to a gene: 16. Germline lookup yields CDR1 SGHAT and CDR2 FQNNGV. The CDR3 loop spans 18 amino acids. The CDR3 here is CASSLGPGGQPTSYGYTF. CDR3 sequence (DNA): TGTGCCAGCAGCTTAGGGCCAGGGGGACAACCCACGTCGTATGGCTACACCTTC.

This chain connects TRBV2 to TRBJ2-7; the D call may be TRBD1 or TRBD2 (6 bases each). The germline CDR1 and CDR2 sequences are SNHLY and FYNNEI. This CDR3 spans 14 amino acids. The V end was cut by 2 bases, the J end by 2 bases, with 10 bases between. The CDR3 bases are TGTGCCAGCAGTGAACAGGGGAGGACCTACGAGCAGTACTTC. Translated: CASSEQGRTYEQYF.

With regard to this clonotype: At one of its ends the junction is not consistent with the germline gene, which may arise from a read error. The chain combines TRBV18 with TRBJ2-7; 9 bases line up with TRBD2. CDR1 is KGHSH, CDR2 LQKENI, per germline. The CDR3 is made up of 15 amino acids. CDR3 region: CANSRDWREGSEQYF. For the CDR3, the DNA is TGTGCCAACTCACGGGACTGGCGGGAGGGAAGCGAGCAGTACTTC.

V is TRBV2 and J is TRBJ2-1, with 7 bases identical to TRBD1. Trimming cost V 4 bases and J 12 bases; bases outside gene matches: 9. Per germline, CDR1 SNHLY and CDR2 FYNNEI. The CDR3 runs 13 residues. CDR3 DNA sequence: TGTGCCAGCAGTGCCCAACAGGGGCGGTGGCAGTTCTTC. Its translation is CASSAQQGRWQFF. The full variable domain, rest sourced from reference TRBV2 and TRBJ2-1, is EPEVTQTPSHQVTQMGQEVILRCVPISNHLYFYWYRQILGQKVEFLVSFYNNEISEKSEIFDDQFSVERPDGSNFTLKIRSTKLEDSAMYFCASSAQQGRWQFFGPGTRLTVL.

The sample holds many counts of this clonotype. CDR3 amino acids: CASRRTSGRRSEQFF. CDR3 DNA: TGTGCCAGCAGACGGACTAGCGGGAGGAGATCCGAGCAGTTCTTC. The chain links TRBV4-2 to TRBJ2-1; 14 positions agree with TRBD2. Trimming cost V 6 bases and J 10 bases; bases outside gene matches: 8. This CDR3 has 15 residues. Germline V gene data show CDR1 as LGHNA and CDR2 as YNFKEQ.

The chain couples TRBV6-6 to TRBJ1-6; D is uncertain. This CDR3 has 13 amino acids. CDR1 is MNHNY, CDR2 SVGAGI, per germline (reference sequence). V lost 6 bases to trimming and J lost 9 bases, with 12 bases between them. DNA for the CDR3: TGTGCCAGCAGCCCGAAGACACTTTCACCCCTCCACTTT. Its protein product is CASSPKTLSPLHF.

V is TRBV2 and J is TRBJ2-1; D unclear. V lost 1 base to trimming and J lost 0 bases, with 13 bases between them. The CDR3 spans 17 residues. CDR1 is SNHLY, CDR2 FYNNEI, per germline. The CDR3 region is CASSEGPLPSSYNEQFF. For the CDR3, the DNA is TGTGCCAGCAGTGAAGGACCCCTCCCAAGCTCCTACAATGAGCAGTTCTTC.

CDR3 in DNA: TGCGCCAGCAGCCAAGTCGGCCAGGGCAGGTATGGCTACACCTTC. Its protein is CASSQVGQGRYGYTF. The rearrangement links TRBV4-1 to TRBJ1-2, with D perhaps TRBD1 (5 bases). Trimming stripped 1 base from V and 5 bases from J, with 14 bases between. This CDR3 comprises 15 residues. Looked up from germline, CDR1 is MGHRA and CDR2 is YSYEKL.

The rearrangement links TRBV18 to TRBJ1-6; no clear D. With 5 bases removed from V and 17 bases from J, the gap between germline ends came to 16 bases. CDR3 size: 12 residues. In germline, CDR1 is KGHSH, CDR2 LQKENI. The CDR3 protein is CASSGTRTGVHF. The CDR3 DNA is TGTGCCAGCTCAGGTACCCGTACGGGCGTCCACTTT.

The chain employs TRBV7-9 and TRBJ1-4; D is unresolved. Trimming removed 7 bases at V and 3 bases at J, with 15 bases between. The CDR3 length is 15 residues. Germline lookup yields CDR1 SEHNR and CDR2 FQNEAQ (reference sequence). The CDR3 spells CASILGYGSNEKLFF. CDR3 DNA: TGTGCCAGCATCCTAGGTTATGGCTCTAATGAAAAACTGTTTTTT.

The chain recombines TRBV18 with TRBJ1-6; TRBD1 is a possible D gene (5 bases). The CDR3 is made up of 15 amino acids. Trimming removed 2 bases at V and 10 bases at J, with 15 bases between. Germline CDR1 KGHSH, CDR2 LQKENI. The CDR3 spells CASSPNAGLESPLHF. CDR3 bases: TGTGCCAGCTCACCAAATGCAGGGTTGGAATCACCCCTCCACTTT.